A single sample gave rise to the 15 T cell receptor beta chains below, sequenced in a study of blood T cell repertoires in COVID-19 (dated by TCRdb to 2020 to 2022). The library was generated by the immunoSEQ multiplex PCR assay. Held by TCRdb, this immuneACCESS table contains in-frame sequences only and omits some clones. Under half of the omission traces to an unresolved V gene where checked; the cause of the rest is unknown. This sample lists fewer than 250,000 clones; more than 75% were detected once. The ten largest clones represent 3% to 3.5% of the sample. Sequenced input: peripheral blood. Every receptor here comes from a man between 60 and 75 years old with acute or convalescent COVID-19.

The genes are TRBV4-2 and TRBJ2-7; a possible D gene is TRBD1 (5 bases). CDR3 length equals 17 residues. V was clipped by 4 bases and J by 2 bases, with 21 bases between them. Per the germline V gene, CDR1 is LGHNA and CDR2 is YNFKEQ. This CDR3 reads CASSLSPNGQIAYEQYF. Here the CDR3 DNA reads TGTGCCAGCAGCCTCAGTCCAAACGGACAAATTGCCTACGAGCAGTACTTC.

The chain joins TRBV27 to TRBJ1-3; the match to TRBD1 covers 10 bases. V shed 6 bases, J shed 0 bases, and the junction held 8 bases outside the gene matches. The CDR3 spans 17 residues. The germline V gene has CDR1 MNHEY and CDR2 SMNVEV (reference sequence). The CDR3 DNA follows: TGTGCCAGCAGCCTTGGGACAGGGGCCTCCTCTGGAAACACCATATATTTT. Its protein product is CASSLGTGASSGNTIYF.

CDR3 protein: CTSSQSQGTDTQYF. CDR3 in DNA: TGCACCAGCAGCCAGAGCCAGGGCACAGATACGCAGTATTTT. This chain joins TRBV1 and TRBJ2-3; the DNA was not compared with TRBD1, the D call given in the table. TRBV1 is a known pseudogene. There are 14 residues in the CDR3.

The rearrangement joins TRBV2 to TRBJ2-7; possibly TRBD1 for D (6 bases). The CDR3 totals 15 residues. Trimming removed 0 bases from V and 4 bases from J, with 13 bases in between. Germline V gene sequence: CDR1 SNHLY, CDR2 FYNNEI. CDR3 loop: CASSEARLGGYEQYF. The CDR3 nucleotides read TGTGCCAGCAGTGAAGCCCGCCTAGGGGGTTACGAGCAGTACTTC.

The CDR3 nucleotides are TGTGCCAGCAGCCTAACCGGGACAGGGAATCAGCCCCAGCATTTT. Protein sequence: CASSLTGTGNQPQHF. This sequence joins TRBV28 and TRBJ1-5, with 9 bases lining up with TRBD1. Germline V gene data show CDR1 as MDHEN and CDR2 as SYDVKM. The CDR3 sequence is 15 residues long. V shed 6 bases, J shed 4 bases, and the junction held 7 bases outside the gene matches.

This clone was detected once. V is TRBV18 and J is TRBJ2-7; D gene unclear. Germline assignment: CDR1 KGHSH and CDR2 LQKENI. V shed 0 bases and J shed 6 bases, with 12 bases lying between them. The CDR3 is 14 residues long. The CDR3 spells CASSPPRQTGEQYF. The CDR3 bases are TGTGCCAGCTCACCACCGAGGCAGACGGGCGAGCAGTACTTC.

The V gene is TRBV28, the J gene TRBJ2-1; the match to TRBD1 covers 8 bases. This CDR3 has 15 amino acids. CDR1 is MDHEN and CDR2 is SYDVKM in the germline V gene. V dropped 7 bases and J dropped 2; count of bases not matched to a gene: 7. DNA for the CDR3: TGTGCCAGCATTGCGACAGGGGTTACCTACAATGAGCAGTTCTTC. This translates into CASIATGVTYNEQFF.

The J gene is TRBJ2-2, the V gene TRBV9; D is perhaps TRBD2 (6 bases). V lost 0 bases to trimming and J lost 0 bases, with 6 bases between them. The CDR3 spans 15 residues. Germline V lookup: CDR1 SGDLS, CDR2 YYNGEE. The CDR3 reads CASSVAGANTGELFF. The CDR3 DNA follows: TGTGCCAGCAGCGTAGCGGGGGCGAACACCGGGGAGCTGTTTTTT.

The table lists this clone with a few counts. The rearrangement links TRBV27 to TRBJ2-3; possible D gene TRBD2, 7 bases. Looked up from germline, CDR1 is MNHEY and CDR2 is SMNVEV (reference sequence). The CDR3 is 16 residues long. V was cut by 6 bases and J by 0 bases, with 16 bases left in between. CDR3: CASSPGGGPSTDTQYF. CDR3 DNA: TGTGCCAGCAGCCCTGGGGGGGGCCCTAGCACAGATACGCAGTATTTT.

The CDR3 loop is CATGGVAVNTGELFF. CDR3 DNA: TGTGCCACCGGGGGGGTGGCGGTGAACACCGGGGAGCTGTTTTTT. The chain is built from TRBV2 and TRBJ2-2, with 8 nucleotides matching TRBD2. The CDR3 contains 15 residues. V was clipped by 10 bases and J by 1 base; unmatched bases: 8. The germline V gene encodes CDR1 SNHLY and CDR2 FYNNEI.

CDR3 in amino acids: CASGREEVVSGNTIYF. The CDR3, as DNA: TGTGCCAGTGGGAGGGAGGAGGTCGTCTCTGGAAACACCATATATTTT. The chain joins TRBV9 to TRBJ1-3, with no clear D. The CDR3 is made up of 16 amino acids. Trimming cost V 8 bases and J 0 bases, with 18 bases left between them. CDR1 SGDLS and CDR2 YYNGEE come from the germline V gene.

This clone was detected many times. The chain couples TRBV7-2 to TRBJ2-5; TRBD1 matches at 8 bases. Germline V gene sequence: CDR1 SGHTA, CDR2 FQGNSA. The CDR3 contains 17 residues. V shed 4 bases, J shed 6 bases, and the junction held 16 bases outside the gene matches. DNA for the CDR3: TGTGCCAGCAGCTCGCCGGGACAGGTACTAGGGAGGAAGACCCAGTACTTC. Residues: CASSSPGQVLGRKTQYF.

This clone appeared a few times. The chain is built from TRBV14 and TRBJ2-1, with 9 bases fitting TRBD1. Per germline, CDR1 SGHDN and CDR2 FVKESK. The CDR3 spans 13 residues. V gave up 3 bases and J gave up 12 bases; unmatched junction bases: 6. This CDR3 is CASSQARDRAQFF. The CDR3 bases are TGTGCCAGCAGCCAGGCCCGGGACAGGGCGCAGTTCTTC.

CDR3 sequence reads: CASSQDLADNEQFF. DNA for the CDR3: TGCGCCAGCAGCCAAGACTTGGCTGACAATGAGCAGTTCTTC. The chain employs TRBV4-1 and TRBJ2-1; D is unresolved. Germline V gene data show CDR1 as MGHRA and CDR2 as YSYEKL. V dropped 0 bases and J dropped 5 bases, with 8 bases sitting between them. The CDR3 runs 14 residues.

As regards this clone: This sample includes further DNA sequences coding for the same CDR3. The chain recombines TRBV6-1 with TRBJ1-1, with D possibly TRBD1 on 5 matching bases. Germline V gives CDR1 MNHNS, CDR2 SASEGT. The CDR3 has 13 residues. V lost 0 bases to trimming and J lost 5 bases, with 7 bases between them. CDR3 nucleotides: TGTGCCAGCAGTGAAGCAAGGGGAACTGAAGCTTTCTTT. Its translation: CASSEARGTEAFF.